Presented here are 32 T cell receptor beta chains from one specimen sequenced in a study of persistence of HIV-infected CD4 T cells. Anti-CD3/anti-CD28 beads served as a nonspecific positive control stimulus. Sorting selected CD4+ T cells upregulating both CD40 ligand and CD69. Sequencing used immunoSEQ version 4 in survey mode. The table came from immunoSEQ multiplex PCR; TCRdb's copy has only in-frame clones and leaves some out. Of 44,000 or so clones in the sample, approximately 93% are singletons; the top ten hold under 2%. Their specific antigens are unknown. Sequencing was performed on CD4+ T cells sorted from PBMCs after approximately 18-hour stimulation, taken from a patient who received antiretroviral therapy. These receptors came from an adult man with HIV who was CMV-seropositive.

V is TRBV19 and J is TRBJ1-1; TRBD1 matches 7 bases. Germline assignment: CDR1 LNHDA and CDR2 SQIVND (reference sequence). The CDR3 length is 16 residues. V lost 1 base, J lost 4 bases, and 9 bases stayed unmatched. CDR3 DNA sequence: TGTGCCAGTAGTATAGTTGCAGGGGGTATTGGCACTGAAGCTTTCTTT. This translates into CASSIVAGGIGTEAFF.

In its sample, this clone was seen once. The chain carries TRBV19 and TRBJ1-1; 9 bases agree with TRBD1. Germline loops: CDR1 LNHDA, CDR2 SQIVND (reference sequence). Unmatched junction bases numbered 9, after V lost 4 bases and J lost 0 bases. The length of the CDR3 is 17 residues. The CDR3 loop is CASSRGTGRGMNTEAFF. The CDR3 DNA is TGTGCCAGTAGTAGAGGGACAGGGAGGGGGATGAACACTGAAGCTTTCTTT.

The chain is built from TRBV6-5 and TRBJ1-2; 7 positions agree with TRBD1. Germline CDR1 and CDR2: MNHEY and SVGAGI. V shed 6 bases and J 7 bases; nucleotides not matched to a gene: 5. The CDR3 loop spans 12 amino acids. The CDR3 spells CASSPDRVGYTF. The CDR3 coding sequence is TGTGCCAGCAGCCCCGACAGGGTTGGCTACACCTTC.

The CDR3 region is CASSYGTGDTGELFF. The CDR3 DNA follows: TGTGCCAGCAGTTACGGGACCGGGGACACCGGGGAGCTGTTTTTT. The rearrangement uses TRBV6-2 or TRBV6-3 and TRBJ2-2, with D tentatively TRBD1 or TRBD2 (5 bases each). Germline V lookup: CDR1 MNHEY, CDR2 SVGEGT. The CDR3 length is 15 residues. Between the trimmed V and J ends, which lost 2 bases and 3 bases, there was a span of 10 bases.

CDR3 nucleotides: TGCGCCAGCAGCACCTTTGTGTCCGGAGATACGCAGTATTTT. It specifies CASSTFVSGDTQYF. The chain joins TRBV5-1 to TRBJ2-3; D is unresolved. The CDR3 has 14 amino acids. V was shortened by 4 bases and J by 5 bases, with 14 bases between the two germline ends. Germline V CDR1 and CDR2: SGHRS, YFSETQ.

The chain combines TRBV6-5 with TRBJ2-6; D remains ambiguous. CDR1 is MNHEY and CDR2 is SVGAGI in the germline V gene. V dropped 4 bases and J dropped 3 bases, with 10 bases sitting between them. The CDR3 is made up of 15 amino acids. In DNA form, the CDR3 reads TGTGCCAGCAGTTTCCGGTCGAGTGGGGCCAACGTCCTGACTTTC. It yields the protein CASSFRSSGANVLTF.

The chain employs TRBV3-1 (or the pseudogene TRBV3-2) and TRBJ2-3; 8 positions agree with TRBD1. The CDR3 length is 16 residues. The germline gives CDR1 LGHDT, CDR2 YNNKEL (reference sequence). V shed 4 bases and J 3 bases; nucleotides not matched to a gene: 9. The CDR3 loop reads CASSRRGGTGTDTQYF. For the CDR3, the DNA is TGTGCCAGCAGCCGAAGAGGTGGGACAGGAACAGATACGCAGTATTTT.

The CDR3 sequence: CASSKGPVGTQYF. The CDR3 DNA sequence: TGTGCCAGCAGTAAAGGGCCCGTTGGGACCCAGTACTTC. V usage is TRBV28 and J usage is TRBJ2-5; D is undetermined. CDR3 length: 13 residues. The ends were cut back, 5 bases at V and 7 bases at J, with 14 bases in the middle. Germline V gives CDR1 MDHEN, CDR2 SYDVKM.

CDR3 sequence (DNA): TGCGCCAGCAGCCAAGACCACAAAAACATTCAGTACTTC. Translating it yields CASSQDHKNIQYF. This chain uses TRBV4-1 with TRBJ2-4; unclear D gene. Trimming stripped 0 bases from V and 3 bases from J, with 3 bases between. Germline CDR1 reads MGHRA; CDR2 reads YSYEKL. The CDR3 has 13 residues.

The chain couples TRBV6-4 to TRBJ2-1, with no clear D. Germline V gene sequence: CDR1 MRHNA, CDR2 SNTAGT. The V and J ends lost 4 bases and 10 bases respectively, with 14 bases between them. This CDR3 is 13 amino acids long. The CDR3 sequence: CASSGPTAGEQFF. The DNA for the CDR3 is TGTGCCAGCAGTGGTCCCACGGCCGGGGAGCAGTTCTTC.

This chain uses TRBV5-4 with TRBJ2-1; TRBD1 or TRBD2 may be the D gene (5 bases each). This CDR3 has 15 residues. Trimming pared 3 bases from V and 7 bases from J, leaving 17 bases between. Germline V gene data show CDR1 as SGHNT and CDR2 as YYREEE (reference sequence). The CDR3 bases are TGTGCCAGCAGCTATCCAGGGACGAAGACAAATGAGCAGTTCTTC. Its translation: CASSYPGTKTNEQFF.

V is TRBV19 and J is TRBJ2-5; 12 bases are a match to TRBD2. Germline CDR1 reads LNHDA; CDR2 reads SQIVND (reference sequence). J gave up 2 bases and V 10 bases, and 11 bases lay outside the gene matches. The CDR3 totals 16 residues. In DNA, the CDR3 is TGTGCCACCCGACAGACTAGCGGGGGCGTACAAGAGACCCAGTACTTC. Its translation: CATRQTSGGVQETQYF.

This chain links TRBV6-1 with TRBJ1-2; D is possibly TRBD1 (6 bases). In germline, CDR1 is MNHNS, CDR2 SASEGT. V lost 1 base and J lost 2, with 8 bases in between. The CDR3 runs 14 residues. The CDR3 DNA is TGTGCCAGCAGTGAAGTGCAGGGGAACTATGGCTACACCTTC. It specifies CASSEVQGNYGYTF.

This clone was seen just once. The gene calls are TRBV28 and TRBJ2-7, with TRBD1 identical over 9 bases. Germline V gene data show CDR1 as MDHEN and CDR2 as SYDVKM. Trimming cost V 8 bases and J 6 bases; bases outside gene matches: 8. This CDR3 has 13 residues. The CDR3 nucleotides read TGTGCCAGCTTACCGGGACAGGGTGGCGAGCAGTACTTC. The encoded protein is CASLPGQGGEQYF.

The rearrangement joins TRBV3-1 (or the pseudogene TRBV3-2) to TRBJ1-2; a possible D gene is TRBD1 (5 bases). Germline-derived CDR1 and CDR2 are LGHDT and YNNKEL (reference sequence). V dropped 0 bases and J dropped 2 bases, with 10 bases sitting between them. The CDR3 has 15 amino acids. CDR3 residues: CASSQDLGGNYGYTF. The CDR3 DNA sequence: TGTGCCAGCAGCCAAGATCTCGGGGGAAACTATGGCTACACCTTC.

The gene calls are TRBV9 and TRBJ2-3, with D uncertain. V lost 5 bases to trimming and J lost 5 bases, with 12 bases between them. Germline V gives CDR1 SGDLS, CDR2 YYNGEE. The CDR3 contains 13 residues. In nucleotides, the CDR3 is TGTGCCAGCAGGACCTTGGTCGGAGATACGCAGTATTTT. Its protein product is CASRTLVGDTQYF.

The chain recombines TRBV6-5 with TRBJ1-5; possibly TRBD1 for D (5 bases). V was pared by 6 bases and J by 4 bases, with 10 bases between. CDR1 and CDR2 (germline): MNHEY, SVGAGI. This CDR3 comprises 13 residues. The CDR3: CASSMGGNQPQHF. The CDR3 nucleotides read TGTGCCAGCAGCATGGGGGGAAATCAGCCCCAGCATTTT.

This chain joins TRBV6-5 and TRBJ1-6; 9 positions agree with TRBD1. Germline V gene sequence: CDR1 MNHEY, CDR2 SVGAGI. The CDR3 totals 15 residues. V shed 6 bases and J 9 bases; nucleotides not matched to a gene: 9. The CDR3 loop is CASRPPGQGPSPLHF. The DNA of the CDR3 is TGTGCCAGCAGGCCACCGGGACAGGGACCTTCACCCCTCCACTTT.

The chain has TRBV25-1 and TRBJ1-1, with TRBD1 matching 7 bases. CDR3 length: 13 amino acids. Unmatched junction bases numbered 8, after V lost 7 bases and J lost 6 bases. CDR1 MGHDK and CDR2 SYGVNS come from the germline V gene. The CDR3 sequence: CASTATGWSEAFF. The CDR3 nucleotides are TGTGCCAGCACCGCGACAGGGTGGTCTGAAGCTTTCTTT.

V is TRBV24-1 and J is TRBJ1-1; no definite D call. CDR3 length: 14 amino acids. Deletions cut 4 bases from V and 0 bases from J, with 8 bases between. CDR1 is KGHDR, CDR2 SFDVKD, per germline. The CDR3 loop reads CATSDGRLNTEAFF. The CDR3 DNA sequence: TGTGCCACCAGTGACGGCAGGTTGAACACTGAAGCTTTCTTT.

This chain links TRBV5-4 with TRBJ1-6; perhaps TRBD1 as D (6 bases). Looked up from germline, CDR1 is SGHNT and CDR2 is YYREEE (reference sequence). The CDR3 contains 17 residues. With 0 bases removed from V and 4 bases from J, the gap between germline ends came to 14 bases. The DNA of the CDR3 is TGTGCCAGCAGCTTGGGGGGGCCCAGGACTTATAATTCACCCCTCCACTTT. Its protein is CASSLGGPRTYNSPLHF.

V is TRBV6-6 and J is TRBJ1-1; D is uncertain. With 0 bases removed from V and 1 base from J, the gap between germline ends came to 6 bases. The V gene's germline CDR1 is MNHNY and CDR2 SVGAGI (reference sequence). This CDR3 has 14 amino acids. The CDR3 loop is CASSYSLPNTEAFF. CDR3 nucleotide sequence: TGTGCCAGCAGTTACTCACTTCCGAACACTGAAGCTTTCTTT.

V is TRBV29-1 and J is TRBJ1-2; TRBD1 aligns across 8 bases. The CDR3 loop spans 12 amino acids. V trimming: 5 bases; J trimming: 5 bases; junction bases outside the gene matches: 4. Germline V lookup: CDR1 SQVTM, CDR2 ANQGSEA. CDR3 sequence reads: CSVQGASYGYTF. The CDR3 DNA is TGCAGCGTTCAGGGGGCCAGTTATGGCTACACCTTC.

The V and J genes are TRBV28 and TRBJ2-7, with D unresolved. The CDR3 sequence is 11 residues long. V lost 3 bases to trimming and J lost 4 bases, with 4 bases between them. CDR1 is MDHEN and CDR2 is SYDVKM in the germline V gene. The CDR3: CASSFFYEQYF. CDR3 bases: TGTGCCAGCAGTTTCTTTTACGAGCAGTACTTC.

V gene TRBV12-3 or TRBV12-4 combines with J gene TRBJ1-2, with D unclear. Between the trimmed V and J ends, which lost 1 base and 0 bases, there was a span of 3 bases. CDR3 length: 13 residues. The CDR3 loop reads CASSLDANYGYTF. The CDR3 bases are TGTGCCAGCAGTTTAGATGCTAACTATGGCTACACCTTC.

V is TRBV6-5 and J is TRBJ1-3; TRBD1 is a possible D gene (5 bases). The CDR3 spans 15 residues. Trimming shortened V by 4 bases and J by 0 bases, and 10 bases separated the two germline ends. Germline loops: CDR1 MNHEY, CDR2 SVGAGI. The CDR3 coding sequence is TGTGCCAGCAGTTGGGGCGGAAACTCTGGAAACACCATATATTTT. This encodes CASSWGGNSGNTIYF.

For this clone: The junction departs from the called germline gene at one end, perhaps through a read error. J is TRBJ1-5 and V is TRBV3-1 (or the pseudogene TRBV3-2); TRBD1 might be the D (6 bases). The CDR3 loop spans 13 amino acids. Germline CDR1 LGHDT, CDR2 YNNKEL (reference sequence). CDR3 nucleotide sequence: TGTGCCAGCGGCCATAGGGGGAATCAGCCCCAGCATTTT. Its translation: CASGHRGNQPQHF.

In its sample, this clone was seen once. V and J are TRBV21-1 and TRBJ2-7; the table calls TRBD1, which could not be checked here. TRBV21-1 is marked as a pseudogene. CDR3 length equals 14 residues. Written as DNA, the CDR3 is TGTGCCAGCAGCATCGTTCAACAACCCTACGAGCAGTACTTC. It specifies CASSIVQQPYEQYF.

This clone has just one count. J is TRBJ1-2 and V is TRBV6-5; 7 bases map to TRBD1. Germline lookup yields CDR1 MNHEY and CDR2 SVGAGI. V dropped 6 bases and J dropped 8; count of bases not matched to a gene: 3. CDR3 length: 11 amino acids. CDR3 DNA: TGTGCCAGCAGGCGACAGGGAGGCTACACCTTC. Translated, it gives CASRRQGGYTF.

The V and J genes are TRBV19 and TRBJ1-4; 9 bases match TRBD1. Unmatched junction bases numbered 19, after V lost 10 bases and J lost 7 bases. The CDR3 consists of 17 residues. Germline-derived CDR1 and CDR2 are LNHDA and SQIVND (reference sequence). CDR3 nucleotides: TGTGCCACCTCCGGGACAGGGACGTCGGATATACGTGAAAAACTGTTTTTT. Translation: CATSGTGTSDIREKLFF.

This clone came up once. The chain employs TRBV2 and TRBJ1-5; no firm D call. The germline CDR1 and CDR2 sequences are SNHLY and FYNNEI. The V end lost 5 bases, the J end lost 6 bases, and 5 bases lay between the germline ends. The CDR3 spans 11 residues. In DNA, the CDR3 is TGTGCCAGCAGTTGGGGTCAGCCCCAGCATTTT. Encoded protein: CASSWGQPQHF.

The V and J genes are TRBV5-4 and TRBJ1-2, with D maybe TRBD1 (5 bases). The CDR3 is made up of 13 amino acids. The ends were cut back, 3 bases at V and 9 bases at J, with 15 bases in the middle. Germline loops: CDR1 SGHNT, CDR2 YYREEE (reference sequence). The CDR3 DNA is TGTGCCAGCAGCTCTATCGGGGGAGGGAGCTACACCTTC. Amino acid sequence: CASSSIGGGSYTF.